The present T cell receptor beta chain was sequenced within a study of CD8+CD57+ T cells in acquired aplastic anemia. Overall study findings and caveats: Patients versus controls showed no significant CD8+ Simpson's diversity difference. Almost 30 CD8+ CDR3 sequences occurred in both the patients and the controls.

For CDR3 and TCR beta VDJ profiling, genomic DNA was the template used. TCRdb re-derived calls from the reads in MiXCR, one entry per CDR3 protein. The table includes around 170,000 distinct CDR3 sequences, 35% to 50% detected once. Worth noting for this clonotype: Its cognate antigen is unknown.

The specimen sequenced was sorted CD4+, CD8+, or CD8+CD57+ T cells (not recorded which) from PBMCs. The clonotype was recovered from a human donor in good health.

In DNA, the CDR3 is TGTGCCAGCAGCTCATACTCTAGCGGGGCCTACGAGCAGTACTTC. It specifies CASSSYSSGAYEQYF. This chain connects TRBV7-2 to TRBJ2-7; the match to TRBD2 covers 9 bases. The germline V gene has CDR1 SGHTA and CDR2 FQGNSA. The CDR3 runs to 15 residues. V lost 4 bases, J lost 2 bases, and 6 bases stayed unmatched.